Here is one T cell receptor (beta chain) with its context. This sample is part of a study of blood T cell repertoires in COVID-19. Germline CDR1 and CDR2: KGHSH and LQKENI. The CDR3 runs 14 residues. V lost 0 bases to trimming and J lost 0 bases, with 6 bases between them. Study processing details: Quantification of nucleated cells was approximated via reference gene primer amplification. Sequencing was performed with immunoSEQ multiplex PCR; in TCRdb, only in-frame clones are kept and a portion is missing. D and trimming come from the DNA, and the V and J calls and clone size come from that table. The sample consists of about 270,000 clones, 75% to 85% of them appearing once.

The receptor comes from a woman aged 45-65 years with acute COVID-19. The chain combines TRBV18 with TRBJ2-7; D ambiguous. The source material was PBMCs or T cells enriched from blood (not recorded which). The CDR3 protein is CASSPPSASYEQYF. CDR3 in DNA: TGTGCCAGCTCACCACCGAGTGCCTCCTACGAGCAGTACTTC.